Listed below are T cell receptor beta chains from one sample, sequenced in a study of blood T cell repertoires in COVID-19. The assay was immunoSEQ multiplex PCR, and TCRdb's table has in-frame clones only and misses some. The sample holds a few hundred thousand clones, 80% to 90% seen once. Material for sequencing was peripheral blood. All receptors come from a woman aged 45-60 years with COVID-19, enrolled during active disease. Each CDR3 is given with its conserved first and last residue. D genes are given only for firm matches. A row's size may be missing; if present it is once, few, many or a size class.

d_gene	abundance	j_gene	v_gene	CDR3aa	CDR3nt
-	few	TRBJ1-2	TRBV20-1	CSAQGLGGYTF	TGCAGTGCCCAGGGGTTAGGAGGCTACACCTTC
TRBD2	-	TRBJ2-1	TRBV3-1/TRBV3-2	CASSQARVGTSGTEQFF	TGTGCCAGCAGCCAAGCGAGGGTGGGGACTAGCGGGACTGAGCAGTTCTTC
TRBD1	few	TRBJ1-2	TRBV5-1	CASSSTGEDYGYTF	TGCGCCAGCAGCTCAACAGGGGAGGACTATGGCTACACCTTC
TRBD1	-	TRBJ1-2	TRBV27	CASSLNRGRGSGYTF	TGTGCCAGCAGTTTAAACAGGGGGCGAGGGTCTGGCTACACCTTC
-	-	TRBJ1-2	TRBV27	CASSGEGNYGYTF	TGTGCCAGCAGTGGGGAGGGTAACTATGGCTACACCTTC
-	-	TRBJ2-4	TRBV7-2	CASSPDSRGPKNIQYF	TGTGCCAGCAGCCCAGACTCCCGGGGTCCCAAAAACATTCAGTACTTC
TRBD2	-	TRBJ2-1	TRBV18	CASSRSGTSSYNEQFF	TGTGCCAGCTCACGGAGCGGGACCAGCTCCTACAATGAGCAGTTCTTC
-	-	TRBJ2-3	TRBV5-1	CASSLSPELSTDTQYF	TGCGCCAGCAGCTTGTCTCCGGAGCTGAGCACAGATACGCAGTATTTT
TRBD2	-	TRBJ2-1	TRBV19	CASSSLAGGEQFF	TGTGCCAGTAGTAGCTTAGCGGGAGGTGAGCAGTTCTTC
-	-	TRBJ1-5	TRBV15	CATSRVRSSNQPQHF	TGTGCCACCAGCAGAGTTCGGAGTAGCAATCAGCCCCAGCATTTT
-	-	TRBJ2-3	TRBV5-4	CASTQQAVAPDTQYF	TGTGCCAGCACCCAGCAAGCGGTAGCACCAGATACGCAGTATTTT
-	-	TRBJ2-3	TRBV10-3	CAISDQRSTQYF	TGTGCCATCAGTGACCAGCGCTCTACGCAGTATTTT
TRBD2	-	TRBJ2-7	TRBV7-2	CASSRGGSLSSEQYF	TGTGCCAGCAGCCGGGGCGGGAGTCTCTCCTCCGAGCAGTACTTC
-	-	TRBJ2-5	TRBV7-2	CASSLEWGQGLETQYF	TGTGCCAGCAGCTTAGAGTGGGGCCAGGGACTCGAGACCCAGTACTTC
TRBD1	-	TRBJ2-2	TRBV3-1/TRBV3-2	CASSIRRTGSSVRTGELFF	TGTGCCAGCAGCATCCGAAGGACAGGCTCTTCCGTGCGCACCGGGGAGCTGTTTTTT
-	once	TRBJ1-4	TRBV7-9	CASSLNAQGATNEKLFF	TGTGCCAGCAGCTTGAACGCACAGGGAGCGACTAATGAAAAACTGTTTTTT
-	-	TRBJ1-2	TRBV27	CAIRYGYTF	TGTGCCATCCGGTATGGCTACACCTTC
TRBD2	-	TRBJ2-7	TRBV13	CASSFTSGSTRHWYEQYF	TGTGCCAGCAGCTTCACTAGCGGGAGCACCCGACATTGGTACGAGCAGTACTTC
TRBD1	-	TRBJ1-3	TRBV30	CALRQGAGNTIYF	TGTGCCCTTAGACAGGGGGCTGGAAACACCATATATTTT